Reported below is one T cell receptor beta chain. The antigen is not known. An end of the junction differs from the germline gene, which may be a read error. Germline V CDR1 and CDR2: DFQATT, SNEGSKA (reference sequence). The CDR3 length is 9 residues. The sample comes from a study of vaccination effects on CD4 cells after COVID-19. Study-level findings and limits: Among infection- and vaccine-induced clones, marked clonal contraction occurred late after vaccination.

Before any sequencing was done, the ViraFEST assay used viral peptide pools to expand antigen-specific CD4+ T cells. CD4+ T cell isolation took place after about 11 days of culture. Recipients of the vaccine had no prior SARS-CoV-2 infection and negative nucleocapsid antibodies. Cells had half their medium changed to IL-2 medium on days 3 and 7. Here immunoSEQ multiplex PCR was the method, and the copy in TCRdb shows in-frame clones only, minus some. The sample includes 55,000 or so clones, 70% seen only once; the top ten take 15% to 20%. Sample: CD4+ T cells from PBMCs cultured with SARS-CoV-2 spike peptides, taken before COVID-19 vaccination. This receptor was identified in a human donor who received a COVID-19 vaccine. V gene TRBV20-1 combines with J gene TRBJ1-2; D gene ambiguous. DNA of the CDR3: TGCAGTGCTCCCACTGAGGGAGCCTTC. It specifies CSAPTEGAF.